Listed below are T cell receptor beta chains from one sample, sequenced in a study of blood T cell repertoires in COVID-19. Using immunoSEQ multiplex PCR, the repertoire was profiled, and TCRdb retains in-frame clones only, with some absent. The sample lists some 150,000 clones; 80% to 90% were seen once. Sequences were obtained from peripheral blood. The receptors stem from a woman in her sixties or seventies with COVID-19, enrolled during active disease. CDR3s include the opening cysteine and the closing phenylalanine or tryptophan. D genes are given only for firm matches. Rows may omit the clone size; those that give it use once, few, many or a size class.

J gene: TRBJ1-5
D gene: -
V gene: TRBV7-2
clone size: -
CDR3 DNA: TGTGCCAGCAGCTTAGTAGCGGAAAGCAATCAGCCCCAGCATTTT
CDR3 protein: CASSLVAESNQPQHF

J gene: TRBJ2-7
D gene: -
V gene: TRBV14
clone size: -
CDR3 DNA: TGTGCCAGCGCACACGGGTCGACTGGCTACGAGCAGTACTTC
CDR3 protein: CASAHGSTGYEQYF

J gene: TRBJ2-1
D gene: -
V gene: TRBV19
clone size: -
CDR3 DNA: TGTGCCAGTAAATGGGGAGTGTCCTACAATGAGCAGTTCTTC
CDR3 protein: CASKWGVSYNEQFF

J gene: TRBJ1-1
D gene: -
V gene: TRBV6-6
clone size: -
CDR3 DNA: TGTGCCAGCAGTAAAGGGGCTCCGCGAGGCACTGAAGCTTTCTTT
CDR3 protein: CASSKGAPRGTEAFF

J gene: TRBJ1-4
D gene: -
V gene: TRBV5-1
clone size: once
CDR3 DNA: TGCGCCAGCAGCTTGAGTGCGTGGTCGCGACCCCTGCGAGACAGTGAAAAACTGTTTTTT
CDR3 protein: CASSLSAWSRPLRDSEKLFF

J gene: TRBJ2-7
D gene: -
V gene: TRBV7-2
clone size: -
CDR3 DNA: TGTGCCAGCAGCTTAGGCCTTGGCGGTGACGAGCAGTACTTC
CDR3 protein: CASSLGLGGDEQYF

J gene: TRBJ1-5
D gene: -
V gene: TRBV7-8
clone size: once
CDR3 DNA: TGTGCCAGCAGCTTAAGCCTCTCCGGGGATAGCAATCAGCCCCAGCATTTT
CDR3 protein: CASSLSLSGDSNQPQHF

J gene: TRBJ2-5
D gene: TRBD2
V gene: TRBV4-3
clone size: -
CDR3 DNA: TGCGCCAGCAGCCCTGGGACTAGCGAAGAGACCCAGTACTTC
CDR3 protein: CASSPGTSEETQYF

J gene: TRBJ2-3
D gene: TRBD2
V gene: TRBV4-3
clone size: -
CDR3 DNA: TGCGCCAGCAGCCAAGGGAGGACTAGCGGGGGTGATACGCAGTATTTT
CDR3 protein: CASSQGRTSGGDTQYF

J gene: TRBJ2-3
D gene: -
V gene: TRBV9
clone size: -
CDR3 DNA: TGTGCCAGCAGCGTAGGCGTGGAGGGAGATACGCAGTATTTT
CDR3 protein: CASSVGVEGDTQYF

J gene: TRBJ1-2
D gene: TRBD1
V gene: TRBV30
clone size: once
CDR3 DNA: TGTGCCTGGGACAGGGGGGCAAACTATGGCTACACCTTC
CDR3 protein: CAWDRGANYGYTF

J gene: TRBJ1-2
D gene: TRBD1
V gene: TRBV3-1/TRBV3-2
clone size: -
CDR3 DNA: TGTGCCAGCAGCCAACAACAGGGGGCGCGGACCTTC
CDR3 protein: CASSQQQGARTF

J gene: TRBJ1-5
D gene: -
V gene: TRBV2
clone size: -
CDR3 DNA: TGTGCCAGCGGATGGGACAAATGGACTGGGAGTGGTCAGCCCCAGCATTTT
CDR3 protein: CASGWDKWTGSGQPQHF

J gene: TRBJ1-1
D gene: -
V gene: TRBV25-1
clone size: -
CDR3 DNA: TGTGCCAGCAGTCCGGGGGGGAACACTGAAGCTTTCTTT
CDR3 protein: CASSPGGNTEAFF

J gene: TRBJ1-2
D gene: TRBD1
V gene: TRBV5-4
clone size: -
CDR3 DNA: TGTGCCAGCAGTCCGACAGGGGGCGCGGGCTATGGCTACACCTTC
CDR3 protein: CASSPTGGAGYGYTF

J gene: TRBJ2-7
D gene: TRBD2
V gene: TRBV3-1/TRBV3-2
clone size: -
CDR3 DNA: TGTGCCAGCAGCCAAGGTCTTAGCGGGGGGACCTACGAGCAGTACTTC
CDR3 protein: CASSQGLSGGTYEQYF

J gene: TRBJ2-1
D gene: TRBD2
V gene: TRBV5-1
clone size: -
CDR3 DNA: TGCGCCAGCAGCTTGGAACCTAGCGGGGGCTTTAGGGGTGAGCAGTTCTTC
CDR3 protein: CASSLEPSGGFRGEQFF

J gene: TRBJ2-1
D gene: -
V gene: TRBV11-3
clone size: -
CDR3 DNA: TGTGCCAGCAGCTTGACCAGGATGGGGGGGCAGTTCTTC
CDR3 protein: CASSLTRMGGQFF

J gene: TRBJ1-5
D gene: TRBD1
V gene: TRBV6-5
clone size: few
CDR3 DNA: TGTGCCAGCAGCTCCCGGGACAGGGGCCAGCCCCAGCATTTT
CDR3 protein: CASSSRDRGQPQHF

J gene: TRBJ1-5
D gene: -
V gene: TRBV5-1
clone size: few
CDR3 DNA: TGCGCCAGCAGCCCGGGGGTTCGATCTGATAGCAATCAGCCCCAGCATTTT
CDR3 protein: CASSPGVRSDSNQPQHF

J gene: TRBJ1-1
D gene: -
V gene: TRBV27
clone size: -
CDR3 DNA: TGTGCCAGCAGTCTGGGCCAGGGAGGTGAAGCTTTCTTT
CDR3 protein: CASSLGQGGEAFF

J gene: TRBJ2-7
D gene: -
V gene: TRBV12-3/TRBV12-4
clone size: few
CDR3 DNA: TGTGCCAGCAGTCGGGGGAACTACGAGCAGTACTTC
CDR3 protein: CASSRGNYEQYF

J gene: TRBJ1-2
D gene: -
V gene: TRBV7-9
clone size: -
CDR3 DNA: TGTGCCAGCAGCTTAAACGAGGGAGGTGGCTACACCTTC
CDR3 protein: CASSLNEGGGYTF

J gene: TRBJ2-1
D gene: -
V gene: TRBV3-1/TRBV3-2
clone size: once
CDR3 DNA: TGTGCCAGCGCGGGGTCAGGCTACAATGAGCAGTTCTTC
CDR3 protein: CASAGSGYNEQFF

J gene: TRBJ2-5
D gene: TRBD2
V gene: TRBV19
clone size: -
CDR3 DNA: TGTGCCAGTAAGCTAGCGGGGGGAGAGGAGACCCAGTACTTC
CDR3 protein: CASKLAGGEETQYF

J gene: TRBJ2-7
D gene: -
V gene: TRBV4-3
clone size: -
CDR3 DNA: TGCGCCAGCAGCCAAGCTCGCGACAGTTCCTACGAGCAGTACTTC
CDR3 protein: CASSQARDSSYEQYF

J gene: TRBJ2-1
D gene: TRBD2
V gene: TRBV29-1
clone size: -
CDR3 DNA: TGCAGCGTTTCGGGCGGGGGGTTATCCTACAATGAGCAGTTCTTC
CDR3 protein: CSVSGGGLSYNEQFF

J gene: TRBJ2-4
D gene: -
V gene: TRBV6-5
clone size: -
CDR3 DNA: TGTGCCAGCACATCTGGGCCCCTAAACATTCAGTACTTC
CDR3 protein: CASTSGPLNIQYF

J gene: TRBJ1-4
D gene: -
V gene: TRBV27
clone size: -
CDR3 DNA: TGTGCCAGCAGTTTATCGGGGCTAGTGACCCCTAATGAAAAACTGTTTTTT
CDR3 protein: CASSLSGLVTPNEKLFF

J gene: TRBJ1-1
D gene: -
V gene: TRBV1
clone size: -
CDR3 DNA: TGCACCAGCAGCCAAGGCAGGCTTATGAACACTGAAGCTTTCTTT
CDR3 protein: CTSSQGRLMNTEAFF

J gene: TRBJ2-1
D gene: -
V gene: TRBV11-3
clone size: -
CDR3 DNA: TGTGCCAGCAGCTCCGAGACAGGAAACCCTTACAATGAGCAGTTCTTC
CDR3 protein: CASSSETGNPYNEQFF